This TCR beta chain emerged from a study of blood T cell repertoires in COVID-19 (dated by TCRdb to about 2020). About the study as a whole: The collaborator samples originated in the United States, Italy and Spain and spanned the acute and convalescent phases of COVID-19. The material from the prospective study consisted of cDNA or gDNA derived from T cells, B-cell-depleted T cells, or PBMCs. Deeply sampled blood TCRbeta repertoires from subjects exposed to, actively infected with, or recovered from COVID-19 were included in the dataset. The repertoires were released in a freely available public database meant as a resource for research on the immune response to SARS-CoV-2. The samples were drawn from two sources: the first 160 participants of the ongoing ImmuneRACE study, and some 1,300 subjects contributed by 6 global collaborators. Sample metadata almost always included a de-identified subject ID, COVID-19 status, age in years and sex. HLA class I and class II types, where available, came from metadata supplied by the sample provider rather than from assay-based typing.

Participants in the prospective study were aged roughly 18 to 89 years, lived in about two dozen United States geographic areas, and enrolled through a virtual design. To assign participants to cohorts, the prospective study relied on clinical history that participants themselves reported in a screening survey and a study questionnaire. Recovered participants in ImmuneRACE Cohort 3 were defined by two consecutive negative NP/OP PCR tests, clearance by a healthcare professional, or resolution of symptoms. Mobile phlebotomists in the prospective study collected whole blood, serum and a nasopharyngeal or oropharyngeal swab from every participant. Additional blood draws and questionnaires over an approximately two-month period could optionally be provided by prospective study participants. Prospective study blood samples were shipped either frozen or at room temperature before DNA extraction. TCRbeta CDR3 regions were amplified from genomic DNA by means of the immunoSEQ Assay, a bias-controlled multiplex PCR. In the source study's methods: The number of nucleated cells in each sample was estimated from the amplification of reference gene primers within the assay. Sequence reads were collapsed and filtered to measure the absolute abundance of every unique TCRbeta CDR3 rearrangement. For each sample, productive Simpson clonality was calculated as the square root of Simpson's diversity index across productive rearrangements. Here the immuneACCESS table is served through TCRdb, limited to in-frame sequences with V and J called. Missing clones are a known gap in these copies; in checked studies unresolved V genes cover under half, and the rest lacks a known reason. That table is the source of V, J and clone size, and D and trimming were worked out from the DNA. In all, the sample holds about 220,000 clones, and 88% of those were seen once. The ten largest clones represent just over 2.5% of the sample.

Here is what the overall study found, with its caveats: The quantity of clinical and demographic metadata differed by source and by participant and was supplied without curation.

Trimming takes 3 bases off V and 1 base off J; junction bases not matched to a gene: 0. Looking up the germline V gene yields CDR1 SQVTM and CDR2 ANQGSEA. Counted from cysteine to phenylalanine, this CDR3 has 13 amino acids. Only the CDR3 part of the read is kept: 39 bases, read in frame from the first base. In regard to this clone: The antigen it recognizes is unknown. No base-level quality is on record; no much larger clone is a single base apart.

This clonotype was sampled from a woman in her twenties or thirties who had recovered from COVID-19. Sequencing was done on a sample of PBMCs or T cells enriched from blood (not recorded which). This chain is built from TRBV29-1 and TRBJ2-1; 7 nucleotides in the junction match TRBD1. The sequenced DNA is TGCAGCGTTGAGACAGGGTCCTACAATGAGCAGTTCTTC. Translated, it reads CSVETGSYNEQFF.